This TCR beta chain was sequenced for a study of CD8 T cells in Susac syndrome. Control patients had untreated stable or active relapsing-remitting multiple sclerosis by revised McDonald criteria. Through negative isolation, CD4+ and CD8+ T cells were obtained, while TEMRA cells were enriched using FACS. The CDR3 extends over 15 amino acids. Germline V gene data show CDR1 as SNHLY and CDR2 as FYNNEI. V was clipped by 6 bases and J by 3 bases, with 15 bases between them. RNA in amounts of roughly 0.5 to 1 ug was reverse transcribed with random hexamers. The method of amplification for TCR beta CDR3 was immunoSEQ multiplex PCR, covering 54 Vbeta and 13 Jbeta. TCRdb re-called the immunoSEQ multiplex PCR reads through MiXCR, storing one row per CDR3 protein. Among about 300,000 distinct CDR3 sequences listed, roughly 85% were seen once.

The chain couples TRBV2 to TRBJ1-5, with TRBD1 as a possible D gene (5 bases). Sample: CD8+ T cells from PBMCs. This clonotype was sampled from a human donor with multiple sclerosis. CDR3 sequence (DNA): TGTGCCAGCAGCCCTTATGCGGGGCACAATCAGCCCCAGCATTTT. This encodes CASSPYAGHNQPQHF.